The rows below give T cell receptor beta chains drawn from one sample of a study of blood T cell repertoires in COVID-19. Method: immunoSEQ multiplex PCR; TCRdb's copy keeps in-frame clones and lacks some. The sample contains over 250,000 clones, around 90% of which appear only once. What was sequenced was PBMCs or T cells enriched from blood (not recorded which). These receptors were collected from a woman aged 25-40 years who had recovered from COVID-19. Each CDR3 is given with its conserved first and last residue. The D gene is left open where the match is weak. Some rows mark clone size as missing; the rest say once, few, many or name a class of expanded clone.

J: TRBJ1-1; D: NA; V: TRBV28; size: NA; CDR3: CASSLQALRTEAFF; DNA: TGTGCCAGCAGTTTACAGGCTTTAAGGACTGAAGCTTTCTTT
J: TRBJ2-7; D: NA; V: TRBV21-1; size: NA; CDR3: CASSHPGQNYEQYF; DNA: TGTGCCAGCAGCCATCCGGGACAAAACTACGAGCAGTACTTC
J: TRBJ2-7; D: TRBD2; V: TRBV5-4; size: NA; CDR3: CASSSLASGTRMYEQYF; DNA: TGTGCCAGCAGCTCCCTTGCCTCCGGGACTAGGATGTACGAGCAGTACTTC
J: TRBJ2-1; D: TRBD1; V: TRBV24-1; size: NA; CDR3: CATSRSGTDIYNEQFF; DNA: TGTGCCACCAGTCGCTCCGGGACAGACATTTACAATGAGCAGTTCTTC
J: TRBJ2-1; D: NA; V: TRBV7-2; size: NA; CDR3: CASSLEDRFYNEQFF; DNA: TGTGCCAGCAGCTTGGAGGACAGATTCTACAATGAGCAGTTCTTC
J: TRBJ2-1; D: TRBD1; V: TRBV6-5; size: NA; CDR3: CATSGTGIREQFF; DNA: TGTGCCACTTCCGGGACAGGGATTCGAGAGCAGTTCTTC
J: TRBJ2-3; D: TRBD2; V: TRBV6-4; size: NA; CDR3: CASSLLAGGPDTQYF; DNA: TGTGCCAGCAGCCTACTAGCGGGAGGGCCGGATACGCAGTATTTT
J: TRBJ2-2; D: TRBD2; V: TRBV7-6; size: NA; CDR3: CASSPDNLAGVTGELFF; DNA: TGTGCCAGCAGCCCCGATAACTTAGCGGGAGTCACCGGGGAGCTGTTTTTT
J: TRBJ2-3; D: TRBD2; V: TRBV6-6; size: once; CDR3: CASSPRLAGGPSDTQYF; DNA: TGTGCCAGCAGTCCGCGTCTAGCGGGAGGGCCCTCAGATACGCAGTATTTT
J: TRBJ2-7; D: TRBD1; V: TRBV18; size: NA; CDR3: CASSPPVGQGASIDEQYF; DNA: TGTGCCAGCTCACCACCGGTGGGGCAGGGGGCATCAATTGACGAGCAGTACTTC
J: TRBJ1-3; D: TRBD1; V: TRBV15; size: NA; CDR3: CATSRVTGASGNTIYF; DNA: TGTGCCACCAGCAGAGTAACAGGGGCCTCTGGAAACACCATATATTTT
J: TRBJ1-3; D: NA; V: TRBV29-1; size: NA; CDR3: CSVEGRGNTIYF; DNA: TGCAGCGTTGAAGGCAGGGGAAACACCATATATTTT
J: TRBJ2-7; D: TRBD2; V: TRBV29-1; size: NA; CDR3: CSVETTSGNHEQYF; DNA: TGCAGCGTTGAAACGACTAGCGGGAACCACGAGCAGTACTTC
J: TRBJ2-7; D: NA; V: TRBV9; size: NA; CDR3: CASSVQQGGYEQYF; DNA: TGTGCCAGCAGCGTGCAACAGGGCGGCTACGAGCAGTACTTC
J: TRBJ2-7; D: TRBD2; V: TRBV6-2/TRBV6-3; size: NA; CDR3: CASSRPTSGSGYEQYF; DNA: TGTGCCAGCAGTCGCCCGACTAGCGGGTCCGGCTACGAGCAGTACTTC
J: TRBJ2-3; D: TRBD1; V: TRBV14; size: NA; CDR3: CASQGTGGADTQYF; DNA: TGTGCCAGCCAGGGGACAGGGGGTGCAGATACGCAGTATTTT
J: TRBJ2-3; D: TRBD1; V: TRBV11-3; size: NA; CDR3: CASSQGQAHSTDTQYF; DNA: TGTGCCAGCAGCCAAGGACAGGCCCATAGCACAGATACGCAGTATTTT
J: TRBJ2-7; D: TRBD1; V: TRBV7-8; size: NA; CDR3: CASSLLQSGQAPSYEQYF; DNA: TGTGCCAGCAGCCTTCTCCAATCCGGACAGGCGCCGTCCTACGAGCAGTACTTC
J: TRBJ1-6; D: NA; V: TRBV5-5; size: NA; CDR3: CASSLGRGNNSPLHF; DNA: TGTGCCAGCAGCTTGGGTAGGGGGAATAATTCACCCCTCCACTTT
J: TRBJ1-1; D: NA; V: TRBV7-2; size: NA; CDR3: CASSNDWGVGTEAFF; DNA: TGTGCCAGCAGCAACGATTGGGGGGTTGGGACTGAAGCTTTCTTT
J: TRBJ2-5; D: TRBD1; V: TRBV30; size: once; CDR3: CALRQGYQETQYF; DNA: TGTGCCTTGCGACAGGGGTACCAAGAGACCCAGTACTTC
J: TRBJ2-7; D: TRBD2; V: TRBV7-2; size: NA; CDR3: CASSQTAGGANSYEQYF; DNA: TGTGCCAGCAGCCAGACGGCGGGAGGTGCAAACTCCTACGAGCAGTACTTC
J: TRBJ2-7; D: TRBD1; V: TRBV6-2/TRBV6-3; size: once; CDR3: CASSSGQSSYEQYF; DNA: TGTGCCAGCAGTTCGGGACAGAGCTCCTACGAGCAGTACTTC
J: TRBJ2-1; D: NA; V: TRBV28; size: NA; CDR3: CASSGGTHNEQFF; DNA: TGTGCCAGCAGTGGCGGGACTCACAATGAGCAGTTCTTC
J: TRBJ1-3; D: TRBD1; V: TRBV5-1; size: NA; CDR3: CASSNGTGGNTIYF; DNA: TGCGCCAGCAGCAACGGGACAGGCGGAAACACCATATATTTT
J: TRBJ1-5; D: TRBD1; V: TRBV2; size: NA; CDR3: CASSGTGNQPQHF; DNA: TGTGCCAGCAGTGGGACAGGGAATCAGCCCCAGCATTTT
J: TRBJ1-1; D: NA; V: TRBV5-8; size: NA; CDR3: CASSPGQPNTEAFF; DNA: TGTGCCAGCAGCCCCGGACAGCCGAACACTGAAGCTTTCTTT
J: TRBJ2-1; D: NA; V: TRBV20-1; size: once; CDR3: CSASWRDKGNEQFF; DNA: TGCAGTGCTAGTTGGCGGGATAAGGGCAATGAGCAGTTCTTC
J: TRBJ2-5; D: TRBD2; V: TRBV30; size: NA; CDR3: CAWTKGGGQTQYF; DNA: TGTGCCTGGACCAAAGGCGGGGGACAGACCCAGTACTTC
J: TRBJ1-1; D: NA; V: TRBV28; size: NA; CDR3: CASSLRWTAMNTEAFF; DNA: TGTGCCAGCAGTCTTCGATGGACAGCCATGAACACTGAAGCTTTCTTT
J: TRBJ1-3; D: NA; V: TRBV27; size: NA; CDR3: CASSSVPGNTIYF; DNA: TGTGCCAGCAGTTCGGTCCCTGGAAACACCATATATTTT
J: TRBJ2-1; D: TRBD2; V: TRBV5-4; size: NA; CDR3: CASSSAGAPLNEQFF; DNA: TGTGCCAGCAGCTCGGCGGGAGCCCCCCTCAATGAGCAGTTCTTC
J: TRBJ1-6; D: NA; V: TRBV25-1; size: once; CDR3: CASSEQGRSPLHF; DNA: TGTGCCAGCAGTGAACAGGGGCGGTCACCCCTCCACTTT
J: TRBJ2-1; D: NA; V: TRBV10-3; size: NA; CDR3: CAISESSGSLIIYNEQFF; DNA: TGTGCCATCAGTGAGTCTTCGGGGTCCCTTATTATCTACAATGAGCAGTTCTTC
J: TRBJ1-5; D: TRBD1; V: TRBV5-8; size: NA; CDR3: CASSSLDRVNQPQHF; DNA: TGTGCCAGCAGCTCGCTGGACAGGGTTAACCAGCCCCAGCATTTT
J: TRBJ2-7; D: NA; V: TRBV29-1; size: NA; CDR3: CSVEGGGGYEQYF; DNA: TGCAGCGTTGAAGGGGGGGGCGGTTACGAGCAGTACTTC
J: TRBJ2-7; D: NA; V: TRBV18; size: NA; CDR3: CASSPSTPPEQYF; DNA: TGTGCCAGCTCACCCTCGACACCGCCCGAGCAGTACTTC
J: TRBJ2-5; D: NA; V: TRBV7-2; size: NA; CDR3: CASSPPGIGGQETQYF; DNA: TGTGCCAGCAGCCCCCCCGGGATAGGGGGACAAGAGACCCAGTACTTC
J: TRBJ2-5; D: TRBD1; V: TRBV5-5; size: NA; CDR3: CASSFQGEETQYF; DNA: TGTGCCAGCAGCTTCCAGGGGGAAGAGACCCAGTACTTC
J: TRBJ2-3; D: NA; V: TRBV24-1; size: NA; CDR3: CATSAPAGGSTDTQYF; DNA: TGTGCCACCAGTGCCCCCGCAGGAGGGAGCACAGATACGCAGTATTTT
J: TRBJ1-4; D: TRBD1; V: TRBV5-1; size: once; CDR3: CASSHGQGGTNEKLFF; DNA: TGCGCCAGCAGTCACGGACAGGGGGGAACTAATGAAAAACTGTTTTTT
J: TRBJ1-2; D: NA; V: TRBV4-3; size: NA; CDR3: CASSQLQGGFYGYTF; DNA: TGCGCCAGCAGCCAACTCCAAGGAGGGTTCTATGGCTACACCTTC
J: TRBJ2-5; D: TRBD1; V: TRBV10-2; size: NA; CDR3: CASKEGRGFEETQYF; DNA: TGCGCCAGCAAAGAAGGCAGGGGGTTCGAAGAGACCCAGTACTTC
J: TRBJ2-1; D: NA; V: TRBV10-3; size: once; CDR3: CAISESRSSYNEQFF; DNA: TGTGCCATCAGTGAGTCTCGGAGCTCCTACAATGAGCAGTTCTTC